This T cell receptor beta chain was observed in a study of control samples from healthy donors and cancer patients. The CDR3 extends over 13 amino acids. Trimming cost V 1 base and J 8 bases, with 11 bases left between them. Germline V CDR1 and CDR2: SGHAT, FQNNGV. Assay: immunoSEQ multiplex PCR; the TCRdb copy retains only in-frame clones and omits some. The data hold 78,000 or so clones, with 75% to 90% observed a single time. Material for sequencing was blood. The rearrangement uses TRBV11-2 and TRBJ1-2, with D perhaps matching TRBD1 (5 bases). The source of this sequence is a man aged 45 to 65 in good health. The CDR3 protein is CASSLAGSGGYTF. Written as DNA, the CDR3 is TGTGCCAGCAGCTTAGCAGGGTCGGGGGGCTACACCTTC.